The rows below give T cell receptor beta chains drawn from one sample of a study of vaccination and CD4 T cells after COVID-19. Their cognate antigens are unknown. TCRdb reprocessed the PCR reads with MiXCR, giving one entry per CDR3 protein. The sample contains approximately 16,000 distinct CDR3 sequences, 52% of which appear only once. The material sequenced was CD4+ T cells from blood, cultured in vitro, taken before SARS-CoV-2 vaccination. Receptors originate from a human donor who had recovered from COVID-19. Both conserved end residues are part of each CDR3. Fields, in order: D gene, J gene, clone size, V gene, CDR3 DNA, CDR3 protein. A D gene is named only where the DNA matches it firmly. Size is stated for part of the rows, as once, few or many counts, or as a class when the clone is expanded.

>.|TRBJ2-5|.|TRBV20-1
TGCAGTGCTACCCGCCCGGCAGGCCTACAAGAGACCCAGTACTTC
CSATRPAGLQETQYF
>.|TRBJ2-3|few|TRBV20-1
TGCAGTGCTAGAAGTGGGGCAAACACAGATACGCAGTATTTT
CSARSGANTDTQYF
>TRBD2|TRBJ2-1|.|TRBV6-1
TGTGCCAGCAGTATAGCGGGAGGGTACAATGAGCAGTTCTTC
CASSIAGGYNEQFF
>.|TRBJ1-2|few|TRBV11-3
TGTGCCAGCAGCGTAGTCCAGGGCAGGGGCTACACCTTC
CASSVVQGRGYTF
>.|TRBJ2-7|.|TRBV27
TGTGCCAGCAGCTTGAGGGACTCTACCTACGAGCAGTACTTC
CASSLRDSTYEQYF
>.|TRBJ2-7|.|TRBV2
TGTGCCAGCGGAGTAGCTTCCCACGAGCAGTACTTC
CASGVASHEQYF
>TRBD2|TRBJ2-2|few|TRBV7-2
TGTGCCAGCAGGCGGGTGGCCGGACTAGCGGGAGGTTTCGGGGAGCTGTTTTTT
CASRRVAGLAGGFGELFF
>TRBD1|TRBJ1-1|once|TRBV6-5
TGTGCCAGCAGTTATTCCGGGACAGGGGGCCGGACTGAAGCTTTCTTT
CASSYSGTGGRTEAFF
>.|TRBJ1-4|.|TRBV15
TGTGCCACCAGCAGACCGGATGAAAAACTGTTTTTT
CATSRPDEKLFF
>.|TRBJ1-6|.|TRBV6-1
TGTGCCAGCTGTCCGGCAGCAAATTCACCCCTCCACTTT
CASCPAANSPLHF
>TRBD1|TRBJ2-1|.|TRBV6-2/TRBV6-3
TGTGCCAGCAGTTATTCTCAGGGGGCTACTGAGCAGTTCTTC
CASSYSQGATEQFF
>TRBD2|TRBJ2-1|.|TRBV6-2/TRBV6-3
TGTGCCAGCAGTCCTCTAGCGGGGGGGCCCAATGAGCAGTTCTTC
CASSPLAGGPNEQFF
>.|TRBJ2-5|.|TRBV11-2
TGTGCCAGCAGCTTAGCGAGGCAGGGGAAGACCCAGTACTTC
CASSLARQGKTQYF
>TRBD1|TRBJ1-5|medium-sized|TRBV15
TGTGCCACCAGCAGAGATCGGACAGGGCTCACAGGCACCCAGCATTTT
CATSRDRTGLTGTQHF
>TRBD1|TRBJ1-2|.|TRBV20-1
TGCAGTGCTAGAGATTTGTCCAGACAGGGTGGCTACACCTTC
CSARDLSRQGGYTF
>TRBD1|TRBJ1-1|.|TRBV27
TGTGCCAGCAGTTTATTCCGTACAGGGGGCTTAAACACTGAAGCTTTCTTT
CASSLFRTGGLNTEAFF
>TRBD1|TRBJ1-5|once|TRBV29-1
TGCAGCGTCGGAGACAGGGGGGGCAATCAGCCCCAGCATTTT
CSVGDRGGNQPQHF
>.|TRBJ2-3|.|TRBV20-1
TGCAGTGCTAGAGGACCGCTAAGCACAGATACGCAGTATTTT
CSARGPLSTDTQYF
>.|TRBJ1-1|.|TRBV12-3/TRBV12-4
TGTGCCAGCAGTTTACTGCTGGGGTCGTTGGCTTTCTTT
CASSLLLGSLAFF
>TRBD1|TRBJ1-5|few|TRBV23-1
TGCGCCAGCAGATACCCGACAGGGGACCAGCCCCAGCATTTT
CASRYPTGDQPQHF
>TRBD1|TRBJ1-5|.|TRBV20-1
TGCAGTGCTAGACCCGGACAGGGAGTAGCGAGCAATCAGCCCCAGCATTTT
CSARPGQGVASNQPQHF
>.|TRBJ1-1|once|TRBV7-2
TGTGCCAGCAGCTTTTCTCCGAACACTGAAGCTTTCTTT
CASSFSPNTEAFF
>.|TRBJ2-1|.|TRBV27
TGTGCCAGCAGTTTGTCGTCCGCAACCTACAATGAGCAGTTCTTC
CASSLSSATYNEQFF
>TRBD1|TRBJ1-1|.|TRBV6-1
TGTGCCAGCATCAAGGGACAGGGGGCTTTGAGGAACACTGAAGCTTTCTTT
CASIKGQGALRNTEAFF
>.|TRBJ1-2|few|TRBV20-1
TGCAGTGCTAACCGGAGAGGAGACTATGGCTACACCTTC
CSANRRGDYGYTF
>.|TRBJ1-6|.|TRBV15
TGTGCCACCTCGTTTCGAGGGGAGAGTTCACCCCTCCACTTT
CATSFRGESSPLHF
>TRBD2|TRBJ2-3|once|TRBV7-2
TGTGCCAGCAGCTCCTTAGCGGGGGGCACAGATACGCAGTATTTT
CASSSLAGGTDTQYF
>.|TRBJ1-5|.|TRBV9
TGTGCCAGCAGCGTAGGAATCGGGGAAGCTCAGCCCCAGCATTTT
CASSVGIGEAQPQHF
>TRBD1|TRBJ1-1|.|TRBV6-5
TGTGCCAGCAGTTTAACCCCCGGGACAGGGGGCACTGAAGCTTTCTTT
CASSLTPGTGGTEAFF
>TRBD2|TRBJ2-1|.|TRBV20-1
TGCAGTGCTAGAGATGGTTCTAGCGGGAGCGGCGAGCAGTTCTTC
CSARDGSSGSGEQFF
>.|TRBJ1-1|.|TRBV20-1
TGCAGTGCTAGAGAAGACACTGAAGCTTTCTTT
CSAREDTEAFF
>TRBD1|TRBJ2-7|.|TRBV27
TGTGCCAGCAGTCCCTACAGGGGTAAAGGCGAGCAGTACTTC
CASSPYRGKGEQYF
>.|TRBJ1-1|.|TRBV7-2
TGTGCCAGCAGCTTAGTGGCGAACACTGAAGCTTTCTTT
CASSLVANTEAFF
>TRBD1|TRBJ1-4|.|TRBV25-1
TGTGCCAGCGAGAGGACAGGGAGTGAAAAACTGTTTTTT
CASERTGSEKLFF
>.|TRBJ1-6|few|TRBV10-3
TGTGCCATCAGGAGGATGGAGGATTCACCCCTCCACTTT
CAIRRMEDSPLHF
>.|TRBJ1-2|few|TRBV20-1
TGCAGTGCTAGGACAGGCGTGTCCTATGGCTACACCTTC
CSARTGVSYGYTF
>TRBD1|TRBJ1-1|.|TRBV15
TGTGCCACCAGCAGGCAAAGGGGACAGGGGGGGACTGAAGCTTTCTTT
CATSRQRGQGGTEAFF
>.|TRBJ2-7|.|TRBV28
TGTGCCAGCACGATACAGGGCTCCTACGAGCAGTACTTC
CASTIQGSYEQYF
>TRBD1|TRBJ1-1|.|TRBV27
TGTGCCAGCAGTTTAATGGGACAGCTGAACACTGAAGCTTTCTTT
CASSLMGQLNTEAFF
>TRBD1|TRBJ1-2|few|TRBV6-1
TGTGCCAGCAGTGAAGCGGGACAGGGGGCAGGCGGCTACACCTTC
CASSEAGQGAGGYTF
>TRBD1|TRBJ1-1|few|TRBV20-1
TGCAGTGCAAGTGGACAGGGAGGTAATACTGAAGCTTTCTTT
CSASGQGGNTEAFF